The rows below give T cell receptor beta chains drawn from one sample of a study of T cell responses to AZD1222 COVID-19 vaccine. TCRdb keeps only in-frame clones here, not all; method: immunoSEQ multiplex PCR. The sample has 100,000 to 150,000 clones; about 79% are singletons. The input for sequencing was peripheral blood, taken 28 days after the second AZD1222 dose. These receptors were taken from an adult who received the AZD1222 COVID-19 vaccine. Each CDR3 is given with its conserved first and last residue. A D gene is named only where the DNA matches it firmly. Clone size, where shown, is once, few, many, or a class for clones that have expanded.

.,.,TRBJ1-2,TRBV7-9,CASSPGNYGYTF,TGTGCCAGCAGCCCCGGAAATTATGGCTACACCTTC
.,.,TRBJ2-6,TRBV4-3,CASSQNMGSGANVLTF,TGCGCCAGCAGCCAAAATATGGGATCTGGGGCCAACGTCCTGACTTTC
.,TRBD1,TRBJ1-2,TRBV6-2/TRBV6-3,CASSYPRQGGPYGYTF,TGTGCCAGCAGTTACCCCAGACAGGGGGGGCCTTATGGCTACACCTTC
few,.,TRBJ1-2,TRBV3-1/TRBV3-2,CASSQAWGERYGYTF,TGTGCCAGCAGCCAGGCCTGGGGGGAACGCTATGGCTACACCTTC
.,.,TRBJ2-7,TRBV14,CASSQDVIGEDSYEQYF,TGTGCCAGCAGCCAAGACGTAATCGGGGAGGATTCCTACGAGCAGTACTTC
.,.,TRBJ1-1,TRBV10-3,CAISEILGGASEAFF,TGTGCCATCAGTGAGATCTTAGGGGGGGCCTCTGAAGCTTTCTTT
.,.,TRBJ1-2,TRBV5-5,CASSGTGHLNYGYTF,TGTGCCAGCAGCGGGACGGGACACCTCAACTATGGCTACACCTTC
.,.,TRBJ1-6,TRBV28,CASSTVRGSYNSPLHF,TGTGCCAGCAGTACTGTTAGGGGGTCGTATAATTCACCCCTCCACTTT
.,TRBD1,TRBJ1-2,TRBV19,CASSAGQGYGYTF,TGTGCCAGTAGTGCGGGACAGGGGTATGGCTACACCTTC
.,.,TRBJ2-7,TRBV6-2/TRBV6-3,CASSYSNVGGLSYEQYF,TGTGCCAGCAGTTACTCGAATGTCGGGGGCCTGTCCTACGAGCAGTACTTC
.,.,TRBJ1-5,TRBV4-1,CASSQEGVGGHQPQHF,TGCGCCAGCAGCCAAGAAGGGGTGGGGGGACATCAGCCCCAGCATTTT
.,.,TRBJ2-7,TRBV14,CASSQVYSKGSYEQYF,TGTGCCAGCAGCCAAGTGTACTCAAAAGGGTCCTACGAGCAGTACTTC
.,.,TRBJ1-3,TRBV10-1,CASSGKGLSGNTIYF,TGCGCCAGCAGTGGGAAGGGGCTCTCTGGAAACACCATATATTTT
.,.,TRBJ1-3,TRBV4-1,CASSQAEPASGNTIYF,TGCGCCAGCAGCCAAGCCGAACCCGCGTCTGGAAACACCATATATTTT
once,.,TRBJ1-2,TRBV24-1,CATSDVDYGYTF,TGTGCCACCAGTGATGTAGACTATGGCTACACCTTC
once,TRBD1,TRBJ1-2,TRBV15,CATSRDARDRIF,TGTGCCACCAGCAGAGATGCCCGGGACAGGATCTTC